Listed below are T cell receptor beta chains from one sample, sequenced in a study of vaccination and CD4 T cells after COVID-19. TCRdb ran MiXCR on the PCR reads and lists one entry per CDR3 protein. The sample lists fewer than 20,000 distinct CDR3 sequences, roughly 45% occurring once. Their specific antigens are unknown. The sample consisted of CD4+ T cells from blood, cultured in vitro, taken after SARS-CoV-2 vaccination. The receptor set was obtained from a human donor who had recovered from COVID-19. The CDR3 runs from the conserved cysteine through the conserved F or W.

CDR3aa	v_gene	j_gene
CASSLQRGPNSPLHF	TRBV5-8	TRBJ1-6
CASSFSRNNEQFF	TRBV7-8	TRBJ2-1
CASSYSLRGQRGYTF	TRBV6-5	TRBJ1-2
CSARGRDRRGADTQYF	TRBV20-1	TRBJ2-3
CASSEGFETQYF	TRBV19	TRBJ2-5
CASRVGGIGAKNIQYF	TRBV19	TRBJ2-4
CASTELAGGGNEQFF	TRBV6-1	TRBJ2-1
CASRGETQYF	TRBV19	TRBJ2-5
CASSTPRGTSEPYEQYF	TRBV19	TRBJ2-7
CASSYSGLAGQTQYF	TRBV6-2/TRBV6-3	TRBJ2-5
CASSVEQDYTGELFF	TRBV10-2	TRBJ2-2
CASSLGTGYTETQYF	TRBV7-2	TRBJ2-5
CASSLIGNDGAYEQYF	TRBV27	TRBJ2-7
CASSLGLAGGVDTQYF	TRBV6-1	TRBJ2-3
CASSRTGTSTGYEQYF	TRBV7-2	TRBJ2-7
CASSPYGGMNTGELFF	TRBV18	TRBJ2-2
CASSPGTGSHEQYF	TRBV21-1	TRBJ2-7
CATSDRQGTNTEAFF	TRBV24-1	TRBJ1-1
CASSKRGGPRELFF	TRBV21-1	TRBJ2-2
CASLRTGGNTDTQYF	TRBV18	TRBJ2-3
CASSEQSRDTEAFF	TRBV2	TRBJ1-1
CASSASLRQSTYEQYF	TRBV28	TRBJ2-7
CASSLDTRTQNTGELFF	TRBV11-3	TRBJ2-2
CSVLGRPSTDTQYF	TRBV29-1	TRBJ2-3
CAISESGTSDFF	TRBV10-3	TRBJ2-1
CASSYWPGQGASEQYF	TRBV6-5	TRBJ2-7
CSASPTVYNEQFF	TRBV20-1	TRBJ2-1
CATSRSAGDRGRYEQYF	TRBV15	TRBJ2-7
CASSGALNTEAFF	TRBV18	TRBJ1-1
CASSIQGRGEQFF	TRBV19	TRBJ2-1
CAISESRGQGDGEQFF	TRBV10-3	TRBJ2-1
CASSFGGLPGQIGEQYF	TRBV7-2	TRBJ2-7
CAGSFPNQPQHF	TRBV27	TRBJ1-5
CSAGDFSGILTDTQYF	TRBV20-1	TRBJ2-3
CASIDRADQPQHF	TRBV6-2/TRBV6-3	TRBJ1-5
CASSFMGSGTDTQYF	TRBV28	TRBJ2-3
CASRITSGYEQYF	TRBV12-3/TRBV12-4	TRBJ2-7
CSARLGRTGYNEQFF	TRBV20-1	TRBJ2-1
CASSGRGRRGTQYF	TRBV6-1	TRBJ2-5
CASSLDPRTGINSPLHF	TRBV11-3	TRBJ1-6
CRAQTGVTEAFF	TRBV20-1	TRBJ1-1
CASSRVASGLQETQYF	TRBV7-2	TRBJ2-5
CASPPHPGTSGTDNEQFF	TRBV6-1	TRBJ2-1
CASSWTGNTGELFF	TRBV6-4	TRBJ2-2
CAWSQGVRQPQHF	TRBV30	TRBJ1-5
CASSTGRGRGGNYGYTF	TRBV6-1	TRBJ1-2